The clone carrying this TCR beta chain was seen a few times. Its matching antigen is unknown. The junction and the germline gene differ at one end; a read error may be behind it. This specimen comes from a study of naive and memory T cell subsets. Germline V CDR1 and CDR2: SEHNR, FQNEAQ (reference sequence). CDR3 size: 14 residues. Study-wide points: Gini index rose across naive, CM, EM and EMRA in CD4 and CD8.

Both TRBC1 and TRBC2 were covered by a beta constant-region primer of two equimolar oligonucleotides. The ligated cDNA underwent four PCR rounds using SP2 and nested alpha and beta constant-region primers. The cDNA 3' end received a ligated single-stranded oligonucleotide carrying the SP2 primer and a 12-nucleotide UMI. One entry per CDR3 protein, called by TCRdb with MiXCR from the UMI-ligation and nested PCR reads. The sample shows some 82,000 distinct CDR3 sequences, roughly 9.2% of them seen only once. The TCR sequence derives from a human donor in good health. This rearrangement joins TRBV7-9 to TRBJ1-1, with 9 bases lining up with TRBD1. Sequenced material: naive CD8+ T cells from blood. The chain's CDR3 is CASRLDRGNTEAFF. The CDR3 DNA reads TGTGCCAGCCGCTTGGACAGGGGGAACACTGAAGCTTTCTTT.